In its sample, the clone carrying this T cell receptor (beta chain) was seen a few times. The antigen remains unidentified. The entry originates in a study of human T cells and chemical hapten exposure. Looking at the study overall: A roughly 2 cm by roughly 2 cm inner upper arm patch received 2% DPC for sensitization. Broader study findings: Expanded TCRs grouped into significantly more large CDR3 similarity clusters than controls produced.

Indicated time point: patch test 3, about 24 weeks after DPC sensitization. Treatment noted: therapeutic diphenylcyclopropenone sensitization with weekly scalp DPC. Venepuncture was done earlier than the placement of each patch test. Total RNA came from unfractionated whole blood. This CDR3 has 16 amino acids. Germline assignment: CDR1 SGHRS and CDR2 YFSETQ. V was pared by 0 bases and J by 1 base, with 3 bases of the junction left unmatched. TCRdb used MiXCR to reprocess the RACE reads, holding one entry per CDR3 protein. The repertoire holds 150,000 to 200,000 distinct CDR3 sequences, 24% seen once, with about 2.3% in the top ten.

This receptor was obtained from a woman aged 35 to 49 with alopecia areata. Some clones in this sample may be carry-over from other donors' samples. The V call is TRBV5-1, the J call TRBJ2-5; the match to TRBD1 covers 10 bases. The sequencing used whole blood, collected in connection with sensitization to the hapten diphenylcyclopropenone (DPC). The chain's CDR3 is CASSLVGTGVQETQYF. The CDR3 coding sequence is TGCGCCAGCAGCTTGGTTGGGACAGGGGTCCAAGAGACCCAGTACTTC.